The clone carrying this TCR beta chain was observed a handful of times. Looked up from germline, CDR1 is MNHNY and CDR2 is SVGAGI (reference sequence). The CDR3 is 15 amino acids. J gave up 0 bases and V 4 bases, and 4 bases lay outside the gene matches. This sample was included in a study of cytomegalovirus exposure and HLA in healthy donors. It was with 60 Vbeta and 13 Jbeta primers that the PCR ran. Here immunoSEQ multiplex PCR was the method, and the copy in TCRdb shows in-frame clones only, minus some. The table includes about 120,000 clones, less than 85% detected once. The sample was PBMCs. This clonotype was sampled from a man aged 25-45 years in good health and CMV-seronegative. V and J are TRBV6-6 and TRBJ2-3, with TRBD2 identical over 7 bases. The CDR3 region has the DNA TGTGCCAGCAGTTTAACAGCGGGAAGCACAGATACGCAGTATTTT. Its protein product is CASSLTAGSTDTQYF.